This T cell receptor beta chain is drawn from a study of chemoradiotherapy in HPV16-positive cancers. General study points: Candidate HPV-specific clones and E7-related TCR motifs grew in tumor during treatment.

Sequencing used immunoSEQ multiplex PCR; TCRdb keeps in-frame clones, though not all of them. The table lists 12,000 or so clones, about 88% of them singletons, with roughly 6.1% in the top ten. Samples were taken several times over chemoradiotherapy. The CDR3 runs 16 residues. Germline-derived CDR1 and CDR2 are SGHRS and YFSETQ. V gave up 4 bases and J gave up 2 bases, with 15 bases separating them. Points on this clone: As yet, its antigen is unknown.

V gene TRBV5-1 combines with J gene TRBJ2-2; D may correspond to TRBD1 or TRBD2 (5 bases each). The sequence was collected from a human donor with HPV-associated anogenital cancer. The sample was blood, taken from a patient who underwent chemoradiotherapy. CDR3 sequence reads: CASSPSGTRNTGELFF. CDR3 sequence (DNA): TGCGCCAGCAGCCCCTCAGGGACCCGCAACACCGGGGAGCTGTTTTTT. The full variable domain, with the rest looked up from reference TRBV5-1 and TRBJ2-2, is KAGVTQTPRYLIKTRGQQVTLSCSPISGHRSVSWYQQTPGQGLQFLFEYFSETQRNKGNFPGRFSGRQFSNSRSEMNVSTLELGDSALYLCASSPSGTRNTGELFFGEGSRLTVL.